This TCR beta chain was retrieved from a study of patients and donors after allogeneic stem cell transplantation. The length of the CDR3 is 13 residues. The J segment lost 4 bases and the V segment lost 6 bases, leaving 5 bases of the junction unmatched. TCRdb fed the RT-PCR reads into MiXCR, producing one record per CDR3 protein. The sample records about 230,000 distinct CDR3 sequences, 13% to 15% being singletons. This clonotype has just a few counts. The material sequenced was blood, either unsorted or a sorted T cell fraction (not recorded which). This rearrangement joins TRBV12-3 or TRBV12-4 to TRBJ1-2; TRBD1 matches at 7 bases. This TCR derives from a human donor who was either an allogeneic HSCT recipient or a stem cell or donor lymphocyte infusion donor (not recorded which). It is not recorded whose cells these are; they may come from a transplant donor. This chain's CDR3 is CASSTGQVYGYTF. The DNA of the CDR3 is TGTGCCAGCAGCACCGGACAGGTCTATGGCTACACCTTC.